The 3 T cell receptor beta chains below were found in one sample sequenced in a study of blood T cell repertoires in COVID-19 (dated by TCRdb to 2020 to 2022). Library creation used the immunoSEQ multiplex PCR assay. TCRdb retrieved this table from immuneACCESS and kept in-frame rearrangements only. Not all clones are present; in checked studies, unresolved V genes account for under half, and no reason is known for the remainder. Present in this sample are fewer than 200,000 clones, around 82% of which were seen just once. The ten largest clones add up to roughly 9.2% of the sample. Material: peripheral blood. These receptors all stem from a woman aged 80 or over with acute or convalescent COVID-19.

This clone occurred a few times. This chain uses TRBV7-2 with TRBJ1-5, with D possibly TRBD1 on 6 matching bases. This CDR3 is 15 amino acids long. CDR1 is SGHTA, CDR2 FQGNSA, per germline. V lost 1 base and J lost 2, with 9 bases in between. In DNA, the CDR3 is TGTGCCAGCAGCTTAGTGGGGGCTGGCAATCAGCCCCAGCATTTT. The encoded protein is CASSLVGAGNQPQHF.

The chain carries TRBV15 and TRBJ1-1; 7 bases match TRBD1. The V gene end was trimmed by 0 bases and the J gene end by 11 bases; junction bases not matched to a gene: 6. The CDR3 is made up of 13 amino acids. Germline V lookup: CDR1 LNHNV, CDR2 YYDKDF (reference sequence). The CDR3: CATSRDQGGKAFF. DNA for the CDR3: TGTGCCACCAGCAGAGACCAGGGGGGCAAGGCTTTCTTT.

This clone was recorded a few times. Other DNA sequences within the sample encode an identical CDR3. The chain recombines TRBV9 with TRBJ1-5; D remains unclear. V was pared by 0 bases and J by 0 bases, with 7 bases between. The CDR3 has 15 residues. The germline gives CDR1 SGDLS, CDR2 YYNGEE. The CDR3 sequence is CASSVAGGSNQPQHF. CDR3 nucleotides: TGTGCCAGCAGCGTAGCAGGAGGTAGCAATCAGCCCCAGCATTTT.